What follows are 21 T cell receptor beta chains derived from one specimen sequenced in a study of graft-versus-host responses after intestinal transplantation. The assay was immunoSEQ multiplex PCR, and TCRdb's table has in-frame clones only and misses some. The sample yields tens of thousands of clones, approximately 94% seen once. No antigen is known for these receptors. Specimen: unstimulated CD8+ T cells sorted from spleen or lymph node cells, collected before intestinal transplant. The receptors were sampled from a human donor who received an intestinal transplant.

The chain uses TRBV28 and TRBJ2-1; 12 bases align to TRBD1. The V gene's germline CDR1 is MDHEN and CDR2 SYDVKM. The length of the CDR3 is 15 residues. V lost 4 bases to trimming and J lost 10 bases; unmatched junction nucleotides: 8. The CDR3 DNA reads as TGTGCCAGCAGTTCGGGACAGGGGGCCGCAGAAGAGCAGTTCTTC. The encoded protein is CASSSGQGAAEEQFF.

V and J are TRBV27 and TRBJ1-1; tentatively, D is TRBD1 (6 bases). This CDR3 is built from 14 residues. The ends were cut back, 11 bases at V and 1 base at J, with 17 bases in the middle. Germline lookup yields CDR1 MNHEY and CDR2 SMNVEV (reference sequence). The CDR3 DNA reads as TGTGCCGTCCGCCGACAGGCGACGAACACTGAAGCTTTCTTT. The encoded protein is CAVRRQATNTEAFF.

The gene calls are TRBV2 and TRBJ1-3; D is perhaps TRBD1 (6 bases). Germline assignment: CDR1 SNHLY and CDR2 FYNNEI. V lost 0 bases to trimming and J lost 0 bases, with 18 bases between them. The CDR3 contains 19 residues. CDR3 in DNA: TGTGCCAGCAGTGAAGCGGTACTCCAGGGGTCCGCCTCTGGAAACACCATATATTTT. Translation gives CASSEAVLQGSASGNTIYF.

The CDR3 sequence: CASGGSPLIYNEQFF. DNA for the CDR3: TGTGCCAGCGGGGGGAGCCCACTCATATACAATGAGCAGTTCTTC. The chain combines TRBV27 with TRBJ2-1; a possible D gene is TRBD2 (6 bases). Trimming left V 8 bases short and J 4 bases short, with 18 bases between. The CDR3 covers 15 residues. CDR1 and CDR2 (germline): MNHEY, SMNVEV (reference sequence).

The genes are TRBV23-1 and TRBJ1-2; 7 positions match TRBD1. TRBV23-1 falls under the ORF class, with uncertain function. The CDR3 covers 14 residues. Germline trimming cut 5 bases from V and 3 bases from J; bases unmatched to any gene: 6. Here the CDR3 DNA reads TGCGCCAGCAGTTGCGACAGGGAACACTATGGCTACACCTTC. It specifies CASSCDREHYGYTF.

The chain uses TRBV27 and TRBJ2-7, with 10 nucleotides matching TRBD2. Losses at the gene ends were 1 base for V and 1 base for J; bases not matched to a gene: 4. Germline CDR1 reads MNHEY; CDR2 reads SMNVEV (reference sequence). The length of the CDR3 is 16 residues. In nucleotides, the CDR3 is TGTGCCAGCAGTTTATTGGCTAGCGGGAGTTCCTACGAGCAGTACTTC. Its translation is CASSLLASGSSYEQYF.

The chain is built from TRBV27 and TRBJ2-1; D is unclear. V gave up 6 bases and J gave up 9 bases, with 15 bases separating them. From germline, CDR1 is MNHEY and CDR2 SMNVEV (reference sequence). The CDR3 is 13 residues long. The CDR3: CASSLKGAVEQFF. DNA for the CDR3: TGTGCCAGCAGCCTAAAAGGAGCAGTTGAGCAGTTCTTC.

J is TRBJ2-7 and V is TRBV6-1; D is possibly TRBD2 (7 bases). V lost 1 base and J 5 bases, leaving 12 bases between the germline ends. CDR3 size: 14 residues. CDR1 MNHNS and CDR2 SASEGT come from the germline V gene. Written as DNA, the CDR3 is TGTGCCAGCAGTGAAGTCGGGGGGCGTCACGAGCAGTACTTC. This encodes CASSEVGGRHEQYF.

V and J are TRBV4-1 and TRBJ1-1; the D is unclear. Germline V gene sequence: CDR1 MGHRA, CDR2 YSYEKL. V lost 1 base, J lost 1 base, and 10 bases lay in between. This CDR3 contains 15 residues. The CDR3 bases are TGCGCCAGCAGCCAAGGTGGACGGGGGAACACTGAAGCTTTCTTT. Its protein is CASSQGGRGNTEAFF.

CDR3 coding DNA: TGTGCCAGCAGCGGCGGGCCCGGGGACAGGGGGCTTCTGGGTAACACAGATACGCAGTATTTT. Protein: CASSGGPGDRGLLGNTDTQYF. The chain recombines TRBV9 with TRBJ2-3; 12 positions match TRBD1. After removal of 3 bases from V and 2 bases from J, the junction contained 19 bases not matched to a gene. CDR3 length: 21 residues. Germline V gene data show CDR1 as SGDLS and CDR2 as YYNGEE.

This chain joins TRBV27 and TRBJ2-7; D remains ambiguous. The V end was cut by 6 bases, the J end by 2 bases, with 11 bases between. Germline V gene lookup returns CDR1 MNHEY and CDR2 SMNVEV (reference sequence). The CDR3 covers 13 residues. CDR3 sequence reads: CASSAVDPYEQYF. CDR3 nucleotides: TGTGCCAGCAGCGCCGTTGACCCCTACGAGCAGTACTTC.

The V gene is TRBV9, the J gene TRBJ1-1; D might be TRBD1 (5 bases). This CDR3 has 13 amino acids. Germline V lookup: CDR1 SGDLS, CDR2 YYNGEE. The germline V and J ends were trimmed by 6 bases and 3 bases, with 12 bases remaining between them. The CDR3 sequence: CASIRQGHTEAFF. Here the CDR3 DNA reads TGTGCCAGCATCAGGCAGGGTCACACTGAAGCTTTCTTT.

The rearrangement links TRBV28 to TRBJ2-1; 9 nucleotides align to TRBD2. This CDR3 region has 15 residues. Germline CDR1 is MDHEN and CDR2 is SYDVKM. V was clipped by 6 bases and J by 6 bases; unmatched bases: 9. DNA for the CDR3: TGTGCCAGCAGCCAGCTAGCGGGACCCCCCAATGAGCAGTTCTTC. Protein product: CASSQLAGPPNEQFF.

The V and J genes are TRBV7-9 and TRBJ2-5; D call uncertain. Germline lookup yields CDR1 SEHNR and CDR2 FQNEAQ (reference sequence). CDR3 length: 13 residues. Deletions cut 3 bases from V and 3 bases from J, with 8 bases between. In nucleotides, the CDR3 is TGTGCCAGCAGCTTCGGAAGAAAAGAGACCCAGTACTTC. Protein sequence: CASSFGRKETQYF.

The V call is TRBV6-5, the J call TRBJ2-2; no firm D call. V was trimmed by 0 bases and J by 6 bases, leaving 14 bases between them. Germline V gene lookup returns CDR1 MNHEY and CDR2 SVGAGI. This CDR3 has 16 residues. The CDR3 DNA follows: TGTGCCAGCAGTTACTCGCCTAGTCCTCCATCCGGGGAGCTGTTTTTT. Amino acids: CASSYSPSPPSGELFF.

V gene TRBV10-3 combines with J gene TRBJ2-5; TRBD1 agrees at 10 bases. The germline gives CDR1 ENHRY, CDR2 SYGVKD. V trimming: 0 bases; J trimming: 4 bases; junction bases outside the gene matches: 2. This CDR3 has 15 residues. CDR3 sequence: CAISESGDRGETQYF. CDR3 DNA: TGTGCCATCAGTGAGTCCGGGGACAGGGGAGAGACCCAGTACTTC.

The chain uses TRBV28 and TRBJ2-2; 10 nucleotides agree with TRBD1. Germline V lookup: CDR1 MDHEN, CDR2 SYDVKM. This CDR3 has 17 residues. With V trimmed by 1 base and J by 6 bases, 8 bases remained unmatched. The CDR3 reads CASSLSPPGTGAGELFF. The CDR3 DNA reads TGTGCCAGCAGTTTATCTCCTCCCGGGACAGGGGCCGGGGAGCTGTTTTTT.

The CDR3 DNA sequence: TGCAGCGTTGGACTCGGAAACACCGGGGAGCTGTTTTTT. This gives the protein CSVGLGNTGELFF. J is TRBJ2-2 and V is TRBV29-1; D is undetermined. This CDR3 has 13 amino acids. Deletions cut 4 bases from V and 2 bases from J, with 8 bases between. Germline V gives CDR1 SQVTM, CDR2 ANQGSEA.

This chain joins TRBV7-9 and TRBJ2-2; D possibly corresponds to TRBD2 (5 bases). Germline loops: CDR1 SEHNR, CDR2 FQNEAQ (reference sequence). The CDR3 covers 13 residues. Trimming took off 8 bases at V and 6 bases at J, with 13 bases between the two ends. CDR3 sequence reads: CASAWMEAGELFF. The CDR3 bases are TGTGCCAGCGCTTGGATGGAGGCCGGGGAGCTGTTTTTT.

V and J are TRBV5-4 and TRBJ2-5; 14 nucleotides agree with TRBD2. V shed 4 bases, J shed 0 bases, and the junction held 5 bases outside the gene matches. This CDR3 comprises 17 residues. Germline V CDR1 and CDR2: SGHNT, YYREEE (reference sequence). This CDR3 reads CASSPGLAGGYQETQYF. In nucleotides, the CDR3 is TGTGCCAGCAGCCCCGGACTAGCGGGAGGATACCAAGAGACCCAGTACTTC. Combining the CDR3 with reference TRBV5-4 and TRBJ2-5 gives the whole variable domain ETGVTQSPTHLIKTRGQQVTLRCSSQSGHNTVSWYQQALGQGPQFIFQYYREEENGRGNFPPRFSGLQFPNYSSELNVNALELDDSALYLCASSPGLAGGYQETQYFGPGTRLLVL.

The V gene is TRBV7-9, the J gene TRBJ1-1; D might be TRBD1 (6 bases). Germline V gene data show CDR1 as SEHNR and CDR2 as FQNEAQ (reference sequence). Trimming shortened V by 4 bases and J by 4 bases, and 16 bases separated the two germline ends. The CDR3 is made up of 15 amino acids. This chain's CDR3 is CASSSSQGLSTEAFF. The DNA of the CDR3 is TGTGCCAGCAGCTCCTCTCAGGGGTTGTCCACTGAAGCTTTCTTT.